The clone carrying this T cell receptor (beta chain) was observed a handful of times. Its antigen is unidentified. TCRdb re-derived calls from the RT-PCR reads in MiXCR, one entry per CDR3 protein. The repertoire holds 280,000 or so distinct CDR3 sequences, with 21% as singletons. The data are from a study of response to subunit inactivated influenza vaccine. Whole-study findings and limits: Authors suggested that a seasonal influenza vaccination recruits few new T cells each time.

V lost 0 bases to trimming and J lost 6 bases; unmatched junction nucleotides: 2. Germline assignment: CDR1 KGHDR and CDR2 SFDVKD. There are 15 residues in the CDR3. The sequence derives from a man aged 50-75 years who received an inactivated influenza vaccine. The rearrangement uses TRBV24-1 and TRBJ2-1; 9 bases align to TRBD2. The sequences come from PBMCs from blood, collected less than 22 months after vaccination. DNA of the CDR3: TGTGCCACCAGTGATTTGGGTAGCGGGGGCAATGAGCAGTTCTTC. This encodes CATSDLGSGGNEQFF.